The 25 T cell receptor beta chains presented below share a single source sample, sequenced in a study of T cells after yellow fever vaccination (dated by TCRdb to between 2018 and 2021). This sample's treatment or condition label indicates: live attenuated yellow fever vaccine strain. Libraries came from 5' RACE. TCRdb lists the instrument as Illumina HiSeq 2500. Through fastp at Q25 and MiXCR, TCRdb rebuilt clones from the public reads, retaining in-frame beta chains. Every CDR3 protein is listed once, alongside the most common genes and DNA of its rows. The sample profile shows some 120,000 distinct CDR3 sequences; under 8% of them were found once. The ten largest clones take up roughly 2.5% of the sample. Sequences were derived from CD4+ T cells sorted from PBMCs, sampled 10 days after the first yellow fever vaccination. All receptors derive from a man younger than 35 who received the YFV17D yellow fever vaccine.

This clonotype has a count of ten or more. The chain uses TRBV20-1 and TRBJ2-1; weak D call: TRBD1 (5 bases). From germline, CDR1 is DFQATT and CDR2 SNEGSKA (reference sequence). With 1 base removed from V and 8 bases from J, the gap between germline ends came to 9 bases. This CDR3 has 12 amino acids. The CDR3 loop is CSARGTTHEQFF. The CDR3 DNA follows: TGCAGTGCTAGAGGGACAACCCATGAGCAGTTCTTC.

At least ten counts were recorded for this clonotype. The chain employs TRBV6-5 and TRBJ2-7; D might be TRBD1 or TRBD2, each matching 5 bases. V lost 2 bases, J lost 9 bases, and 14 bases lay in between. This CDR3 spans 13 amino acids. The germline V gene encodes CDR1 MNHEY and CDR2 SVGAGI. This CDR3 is CASSYEGIRGQYF. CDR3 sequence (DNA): TGTGCCAGCAGTTACGAGGGGATACGAGGGCAGTACTTC.

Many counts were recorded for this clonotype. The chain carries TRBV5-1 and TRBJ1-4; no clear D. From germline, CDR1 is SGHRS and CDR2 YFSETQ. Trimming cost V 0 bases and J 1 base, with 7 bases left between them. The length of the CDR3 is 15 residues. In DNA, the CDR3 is TGCGCCAGCAGCTTGGAAGGAAAAACTAATGAAAAACTGTTTTTT. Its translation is CASSLEGKTNEKLFF.

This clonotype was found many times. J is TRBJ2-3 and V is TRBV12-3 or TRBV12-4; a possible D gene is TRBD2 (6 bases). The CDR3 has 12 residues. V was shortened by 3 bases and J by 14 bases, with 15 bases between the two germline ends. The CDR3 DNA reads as TGTGCCAGCAGTTTGCTCCGCGGGGAAAGGTATTTT. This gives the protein CASSLLRGERYF.

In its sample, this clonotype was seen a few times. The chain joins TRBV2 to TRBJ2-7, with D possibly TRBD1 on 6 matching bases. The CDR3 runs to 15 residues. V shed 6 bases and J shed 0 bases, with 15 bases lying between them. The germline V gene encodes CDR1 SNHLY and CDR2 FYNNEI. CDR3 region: CASSESTRGSYEQYV. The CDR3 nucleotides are TGTGCCAGCAGCGAATCTACCAGGGGCTCCTACGAGCAGTACGTC.

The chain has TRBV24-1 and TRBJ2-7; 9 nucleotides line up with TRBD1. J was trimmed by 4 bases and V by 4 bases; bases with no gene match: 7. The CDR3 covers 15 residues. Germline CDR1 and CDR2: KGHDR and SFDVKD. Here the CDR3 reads CATSDRRTGAYEQYF. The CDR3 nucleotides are TGTGCCACCAGTGACCGGCGGACAGGGGCGTACGAGCAGTACTTC.

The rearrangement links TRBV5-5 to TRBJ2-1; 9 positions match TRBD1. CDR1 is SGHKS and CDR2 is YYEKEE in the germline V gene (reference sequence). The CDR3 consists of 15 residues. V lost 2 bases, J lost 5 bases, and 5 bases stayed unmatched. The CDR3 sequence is CASSFGDRDDNEQFF. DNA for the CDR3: TGTGCCAGCAGCTTTGGGGACAGGGATGACAATGAGCAGTTCTTC.

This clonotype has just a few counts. In DNA form, the CDR3 reads TGTGCCAGCACCGTGACAGGGAGTACTGAAGCTTTCTTT. As protein: CASTVTGSTEAFF. The chain couples TRBV12-3 or TRBV12-4 to TRBJ1-1, with 7 bases matching TRBD1. The CDR3 consists of 13 residues. Trimming removed 7 bases from V and 5 bases from J; junction bases left unmatched: 7.

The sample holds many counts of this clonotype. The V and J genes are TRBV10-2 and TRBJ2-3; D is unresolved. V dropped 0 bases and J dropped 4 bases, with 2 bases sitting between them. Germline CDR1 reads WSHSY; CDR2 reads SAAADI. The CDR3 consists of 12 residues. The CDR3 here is CASSESSDTQYF. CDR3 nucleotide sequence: TGCGCCAGCAGTGAGTCGTCAGATACGCAGTATTTT.

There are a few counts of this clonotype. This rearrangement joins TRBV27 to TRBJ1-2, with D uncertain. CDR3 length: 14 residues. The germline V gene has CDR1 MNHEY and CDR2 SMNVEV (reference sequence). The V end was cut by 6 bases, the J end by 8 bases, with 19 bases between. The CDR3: CASSNLLFGKGYTF. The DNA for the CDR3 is TGTGCCAGCAGCAACCTTCTATTCGGGAAGGGCTACACCTTC.

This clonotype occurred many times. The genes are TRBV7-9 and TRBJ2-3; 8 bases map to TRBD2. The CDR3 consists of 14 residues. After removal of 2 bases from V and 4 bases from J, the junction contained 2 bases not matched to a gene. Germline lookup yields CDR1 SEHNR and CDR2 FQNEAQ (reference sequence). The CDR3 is CASSLSSGADTQYF. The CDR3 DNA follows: TGTGCCAGCAGCTTAAGTAGCGGGGCAGATACGCAGTATTTT.

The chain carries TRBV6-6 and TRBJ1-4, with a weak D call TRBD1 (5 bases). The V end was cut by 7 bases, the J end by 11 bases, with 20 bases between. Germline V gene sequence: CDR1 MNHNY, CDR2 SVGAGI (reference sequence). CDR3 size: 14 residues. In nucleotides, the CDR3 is TGTGCCAGCACCACCAGTTGGGGGGAGGTCAAACTGTTTTTT. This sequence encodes CASTTSWGEVKLFF.

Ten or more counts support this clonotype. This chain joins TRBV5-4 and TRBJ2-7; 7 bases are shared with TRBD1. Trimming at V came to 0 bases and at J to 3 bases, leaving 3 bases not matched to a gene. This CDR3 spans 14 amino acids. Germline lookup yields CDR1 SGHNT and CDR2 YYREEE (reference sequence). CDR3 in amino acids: CASSLAGQNYEQYV. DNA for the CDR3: TGTGCCAGCAGCTTGGCGGGACAGAACTACGAGCAGTACGTC.

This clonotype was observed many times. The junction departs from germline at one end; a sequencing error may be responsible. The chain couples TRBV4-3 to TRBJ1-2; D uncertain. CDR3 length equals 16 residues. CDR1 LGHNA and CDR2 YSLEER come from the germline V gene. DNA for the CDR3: TGCGCCAGTAGCCGGGTTTTCCCCCCCCTTAACTATGGCTACACCTTC. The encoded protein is CASSRVFPPLNYGYTF.

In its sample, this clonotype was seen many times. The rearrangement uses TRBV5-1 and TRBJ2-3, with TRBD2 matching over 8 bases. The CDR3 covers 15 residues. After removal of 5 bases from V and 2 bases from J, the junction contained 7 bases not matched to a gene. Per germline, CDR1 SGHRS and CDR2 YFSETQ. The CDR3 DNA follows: TGCGCCAGCAGACGGGGGGGCCGGGACACAGATACGCAGTATTTT. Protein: CASRRGGRDTDTQYF. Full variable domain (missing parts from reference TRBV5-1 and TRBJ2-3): KAGVTQTPRYLIKTRGQQVTLSCSPISGHRSVSWYQQTPGQGLQFLFEYFSETQRNKGNFPGRFSGRQFSNSRSEMNVSTLELGDSALYLCASRRGGRDTDTQYFGPGTRLTVL.

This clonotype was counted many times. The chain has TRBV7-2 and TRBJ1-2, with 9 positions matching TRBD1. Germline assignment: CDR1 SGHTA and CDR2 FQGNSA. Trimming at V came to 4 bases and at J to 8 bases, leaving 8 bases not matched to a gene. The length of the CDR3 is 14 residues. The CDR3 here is CASSYRTGARGYTF. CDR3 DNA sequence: TGTGCCAGCAGCTATCGGACAGGGGCTAGGGGCTACACCTTC.

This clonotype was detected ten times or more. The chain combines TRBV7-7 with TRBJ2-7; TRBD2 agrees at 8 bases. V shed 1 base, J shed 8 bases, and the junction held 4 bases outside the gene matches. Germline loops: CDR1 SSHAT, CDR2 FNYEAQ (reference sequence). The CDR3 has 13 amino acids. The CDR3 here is CASSLETGGKQYF. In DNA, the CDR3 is TGTGCCAGCAGCTTAGAGACGGGGGGGAAGCAGTACTTC.

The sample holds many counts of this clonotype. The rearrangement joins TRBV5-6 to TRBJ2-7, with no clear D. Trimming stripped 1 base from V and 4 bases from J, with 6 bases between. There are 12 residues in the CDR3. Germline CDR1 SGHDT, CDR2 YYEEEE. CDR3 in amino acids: CASSLRDYEQYF. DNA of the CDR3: TGTGCCAGCAGCTTGAGGGATTACGAGCAGTACTTC.

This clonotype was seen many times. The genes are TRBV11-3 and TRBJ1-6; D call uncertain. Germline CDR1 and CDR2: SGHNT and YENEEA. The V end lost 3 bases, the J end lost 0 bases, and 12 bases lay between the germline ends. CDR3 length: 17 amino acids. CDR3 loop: CASSFNPPVSYNSPLHF. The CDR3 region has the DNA TGTGCCAGCAGCTTCAACCCGCCCGTCTCCTATAATTCACCCCTCCACTTT.

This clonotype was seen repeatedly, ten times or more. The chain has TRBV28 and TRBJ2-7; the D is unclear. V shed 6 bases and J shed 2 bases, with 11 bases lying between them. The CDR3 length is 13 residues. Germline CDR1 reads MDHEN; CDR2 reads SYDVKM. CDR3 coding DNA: TGTGCCAGCAGGGGAAGCCAGACCTACGAGCAGTACGTC. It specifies CASRGSQTYEQYV.

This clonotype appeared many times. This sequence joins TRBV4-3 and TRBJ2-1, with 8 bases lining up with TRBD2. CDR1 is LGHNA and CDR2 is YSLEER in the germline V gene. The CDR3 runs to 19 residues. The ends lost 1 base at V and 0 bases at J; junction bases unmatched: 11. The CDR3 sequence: CASSQGGTGGLRSYNEQFF. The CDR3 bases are TGCGCCAGCAGCCAAGGAGGAACGGGGGGGTTACGCTCCTACAATGAGCAGTTCTTC.

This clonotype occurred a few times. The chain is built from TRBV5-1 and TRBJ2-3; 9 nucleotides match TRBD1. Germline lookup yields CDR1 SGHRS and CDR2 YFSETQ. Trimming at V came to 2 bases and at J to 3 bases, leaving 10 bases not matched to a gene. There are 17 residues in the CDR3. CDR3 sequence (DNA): TGCGCCAGCAGCTTAATTCGAAACGGACAGGGGACAGATACGCAGTATTTT. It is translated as CASSLIRNGQGTDTQYF.

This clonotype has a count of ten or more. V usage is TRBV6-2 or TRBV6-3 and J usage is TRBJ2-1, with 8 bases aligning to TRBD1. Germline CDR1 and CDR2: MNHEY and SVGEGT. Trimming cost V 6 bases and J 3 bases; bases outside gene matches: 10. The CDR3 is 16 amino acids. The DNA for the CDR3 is TGTGCCAGCAGCAAAATAACAGGGGGGAGCTACAATGAGCAGTTCTTC. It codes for CASSKITGGSYNEQFF.

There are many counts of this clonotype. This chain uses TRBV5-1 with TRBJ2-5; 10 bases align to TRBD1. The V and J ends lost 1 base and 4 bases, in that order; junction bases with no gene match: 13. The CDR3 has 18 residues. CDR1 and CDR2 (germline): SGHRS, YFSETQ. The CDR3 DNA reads TGCGCCAGCAGCTTGAATGTAGCGACAGGGGGCGCGAGAGAGACCCAGTACTTC. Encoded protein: CASSLNVATGGARETQYF.

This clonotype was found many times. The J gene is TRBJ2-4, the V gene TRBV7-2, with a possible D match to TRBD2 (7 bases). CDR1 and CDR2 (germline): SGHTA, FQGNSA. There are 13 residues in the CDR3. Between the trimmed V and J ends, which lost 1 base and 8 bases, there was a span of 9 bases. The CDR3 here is CASSLGGGDIQYF. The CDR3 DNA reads TGTGCCAGCAGCTTAGGAGGGGGGGACATTCAGTACTTC.